The 2 T cell receptor beta chains given below trace back to one sample, sequenced in a study of T-cell memory formation after mild COVID-19. TCRdb re-called the 5' RACE reads with MiXCR, one entry per CDR3 protein. The sample contains about 560,000 distinct CDR3 sequences, about a fifth of which appear only once. Sequenced input: PBMCs or a T cell subset sorted from them (not recorded which). The receptors here all came from an adult woman who had mild COVID-19 (a few samples of this study predate the infection). Cell type and time point are not known.

This clonotype was seen at least ten times. V is TRBV24-1 and J is TRBJ2-3; the D call may be TRBD1 or TRBD2 (5 bases each). The CDR3 runs to 17 residues. Germline CDR1 reads KGHDR; CDR2 reads SFDVKD. The ends were cut back, 1 base at V and 0 bases at J, with 13 bases in the middle. The CDR3 bases are TGTGCCACCAGTGATTTTAGCGCAGGGCTCAGCACAGATACGCAGTATTTT. Translating gives CATSDFSAGLSTDTQYF.

This clonotype was observed many times. The chain has TRBV7-9 and TRBJ2-3; 8 bases align to TRBD1. The CDR3 runs 13 residues. After removal of 5 bases from V and 4 bases from J, the junction contained 2 bases not matched to a gene. CDR1 is SEHNR, CDR2 FQNEAQ, per germline (reference sequence). The CDR3 DNA reads TGTGCCAGCAGCCCCAGGGGGCCAGATACGCAGTATTTT. It yields the protein CASSPRGPDTQYF.